This T cell receptor beta chain was observed in a study of blood T cell repertoires in COVID-19 (dated by TCRdb to about 2020). About the study as a whole: Samples covering the acute and convalescent phases of COVID-19 were provided by collaborators in the United States, Italy and Spain. The sample metadata nearly always contained a de-identified subject ID, COVID-19 status, age in years and sex. The dataset comprised deeply sampled blood TCRbeta repertoires from subjects exposed to, actively infected with, or recovered from COVID-19. Where HLA class I and class II types were available, the types were taken from metadata supplied by the sample provider, not from assay-based typing. The prospective study material was composed of cDNA or gDNA derived from T cells, B-cell-depleted T cells, or PBMCs. The repertoires were made available in a free public database intended to serve as a resource for research on the immune response to SARS-CoV-2. The samples were drawn from two sources: the first 160 participants of the ongoing ImmuneRACE study, and 1,000 to 1,500 subjects contributed by 6 global collaborators. What the study reported, not specific to this receptor: Clinical and demographic metadata were provided uncurated, with the amount varying by source and participant.

Note on this clone: The antigen it recognizes is unknown. It has no much larger one-base neighbor in the sample; base qualities were not kept.

Trimming at the junction amounts to 5 bases on V and 3 bases on J, and the germline ends lie 16 bases apart. Inclusive of the bounding cysteine and phenylalanine, the CDR3 is 15 residues long. Only the CDR3 DNA is retained, 45 bases long and in frame from the first base. As encoded in the germline V gene (reference sequence), CDR1 is LNHDA while CDR2 is SQIVND. Collaborating institutions collected whole blood in K2EDTA tubes following their own protocols. Collaborator samples were shipped for TCRbeta analysis as frozen whole blood, isolated PBMCs, or DNA extracted from either sample type. TCRbeta CDR3 regions were amplified from genomic DNA by means of the immunoSEQ Assay, a bias-controlled multiplex PCR. The source study handled its data this way. The number of nucleated cells in each sample was estimated by amplification of reference gene primers within the assay. To quantify the absolute abundance of each unique TCRbeta CDR3 rearrangement, sequence reads were collapsed and filtered. For each sample, productive Simpson clonality was calculated as the square root of Simpson's diversity index across productive rearrangements. Not all clones reach the TCRdb copy of this immuneACCESS table, which keeps in-frame sequences only. Checked studies attribute under half of the gap to unresolved V genes and leave the rest unexplained. V and J calls plus clone size are reproduced from that table; the DNA served to infer D and trimming. The sample table contains some 380,000 clones; only one count was recorded for approximately 77% of them. The top ten hold around 1.1% of the sample.

The sequenced sample was peripheral blood. This receptor chain uses TRBV19 and TRBJ1-2; TRBD1 is perhaps the D gene, given 5 matching bases. The TCR originated in a human donor with acute or convalescent COVID-19. The donor label of this sample is uncertain. This receptor carries the CDR3 CASSYRDGLYYGYTF. At the DNA level, the sequence is TGTGCCAGTAGTTATCGGGACGGACTATACTATGGCTACACCTTC.